This T cell receptor (beta chain) was documented in a study of early T cells in non-severe SARS-CoV-2 infection. At the level of the study: Bulk RNA taken from unsorted whole blood was sequenced, leaving chains unpaired.

As part of library construction, unique molecular identifiers were attached to individual cDNA molecules. TCRdb re-called the 5' RACE reads through MiXCR, storing one row per CDR3 protein. The table shows more than 65,000 distinct CDR3 sequences, with about 14% occurring only once. This CDR3 has 12 residues. The V gene lost 5 bases and the J gene lost 7 bases, with 9 bases spanning the gap. From germline, CDR1 is MDHEN and CDR2 SYDVKM. This clonotype was picked up many times. Its antigen is undetermined. Overall study findings and caveats: Matching with VDJdb favored anti-spike CD8 responses (missing private and CD4 specificities).

The rearrangement uses TRBV28 and TRBJ2-1; no clear D. Specimen: whole blood, collected at baseline. This TCR was sampled from an adult who was a healthcare worker with PCR-confirmed SARS-CoV-2 infection or an uninfected control (not recorded which). The CDR3 protein is CASSPPGNEQFF. The CDR3 DNA follows: TGTGCCAGCAGTCCCCCAGGAAATGAGCAGTTCTTC.